Below, 12 T cell receptor beta chains from the same sample are listed, as sequenced in a study of technical replicates of blood from several donors (dated by TCRdb to between 2016 and 2019). Receptors were amplified or captured by the immunoSEQ multiplex PCR assay. TCRdb carries this immuneACCESS record with in-frame sequences only. Its versions omit some clonotypes, under half of them owing to an unresolved V gene in the studies checked, with the rest unexplained. The sample table holds 75,000 to 90,000 clones, of which around 90% were seen once. The biggest ten clones account for roughly 0.37% of the sample. Sequenced sample: T cells isolated from PBMCs. These receptors originate from a human donor in good health.

This chain uses TRBV11-3 with TRBJ2-1, with TRBD2 matching over 12 bases. The CDR3 sequence is 16 residues long. V shed 5 bases, J shed 10 bases, and the junction held 12 bases outside the gene matches. Germline V gene sequence: CDR1 SGHNT, CDR2 YENEEA. The CDR3 loop reads CASSTGLAGSSGEQFF. As DNA, the CDR3 is TGTGCCAGCAGCACCGGACTAGCGGGGTCAAGTGGGGAGCAGTTCTTC.

The chain employs TRBV13 and TRBJ2-1, with 15 bases matching TRBD2. Germline CDR1 reads PRHDT; CDR2 reads FYEKMQ (reference sequence). CDR3 length: 18 residues. Trimming removed 1 base from V and 9 bases from J; junction bases left unmatched: 10. CDR3 DNA sequence: TGTGCCAGCAGCTTAGCCCACCAAGGACTAGCGGGAGGGGGTGAGCAGTTCTTC. Protein product: CASSLAHQGLAGGGEQFF.

The V call is TRBV6-1, the J call TRBJ1-2, with 9 nucleotides matching TRBD1. CDR3 size: 14 residues. J was trimmed by 7 bases and V by 1 base; bases with no gene match: 4. Germline V gene lookup returns CDR1 MNHNS and CDR2 SASEGT. CDR3 nucleotide sequence: TGTGCCAGCAGTGAAGACAGGGGGCTCGGTGGCTACACCTTC. Its translation: CASSEDRGLGGYTF.

This clone occurred once. The V gene is TRBV27, the J gene TRBJ2-7; possibly TRBD1 for D (6 bases). Germline values: CDR1 MNHEY, CDR2 SMNVEV (reference sequence). CDR3 size: 14 residues. The V end was cut by 5 bases, the J end by 1 base, with 12 bases between. CDR3 loop: CASSPRTDSYEQYF. CDR3 bases: TGTGCCAGCAGTCCGCGGACAGATTCCTACGAGCAGTACTTC.

The chain recombines TRBV27 with TRBJ1-5, with a tentative D call TRBD1 (5 bases). There are 14 residues in the CDR3. Trimming removed 7 bases from V and 2 bases from J, with 12 bases in between. Per germline, CDR1 MNHEY and CDR2 SMNVEV (reference sequence). The CDR3 reads CASKMGRGNQPQHF. As DNA, the CDR3 is TGTGCCAGCAAGATGGGCAGGGGCAATCAGCCCCAGCATTTT.

V is TRBV18 and J is TRBJ2-1; 7 nucleotides line up with TRBD2. The CDR3 runs to 16 residues. J gave up 0 bases and V 5 bases, and 7 bases lay outside the gene matches. In germline, CDR1 is KGHSH, CDR2 LQKENI. For the CDR3, the DNA is TGTGCCAGCTCAACTAGCGCCGCGAGCTCCTACAATGAGCAGTTCTTC. Protein product: CASSTSAASSYNEQFF.

This clone was detected only once. CDR3 loop: CASSLETIHEQFF. The CDR3 DNA follows: TGTGCCAGCAGCTTGGAGACTATTCATGAGCAGTTCTTC. The V gene is TRBV5-6, the J gene TRBJ2-1; D is perhaps TRBD2 (5 bases). The CDR3 sequence is 13 residues long. V gave up 0 bases and J gave up 8 bases, with 9 bases separating them. In germline, CDR1 is SGHDT, CDR2 YYEEEE.

The chain links TRBV5-1 to TRBJ1-5; 7 bases line up with TRBD1. The CDR3 runs to 16 residues. Germline lookup yields CDR1 SGHRS and CDR2 YFSETQ. The J segment lost 6 bases and the V segment lost 0 bases, leaving 9 bases of the junction unmatched. The DNA for the CDR3 is TGCGCCAGCAGCTTGGTCCCGACAGGGTCGGGTCAGCCCCAGCATTTT. It specifies CASSLVPTGSGQPQHF.

The chain employs TRBV19 and TRBJ1-1; the match to TRBD1 covers 7 bases. The CDR3 spans 12 residues. V was clipped by 5 bases and J by 11 bases; unmatched bases: 8. CDR1 and CDR2 from the germline V gene are LNHDA and SQIVND (reference sequence). In DNA form, the CDR3 reads TGTGCCAGTAGTTCAGGGGCACAGGGGGCTTTCTTT. This sequence encodes CASSSGAQGAFF.

The V and J genes are TRBV27 and TRBJ1-1; D is ambiguous. This CDR3 has 14 residues. CDR1 is MNHEY, CDR2 SMNVEV, per germline (reference sequence). V lost 6 bases, J lost 4 bases, and 15 bases lay in between. DNA of the CDR3: TGTGCCAGCAGCTACCGCGGCACAAGCACTGAAGCTTTCTTT. Protein sequence: CASSYRGTSTEAFF.

The genes are TRBV30 and TRBJ2-7; no firm D call. Trimming left V 2 bases short and J 2 bases short, with 7 bases between. This CDR3 region has 12 residues. Germline V gene lookup returns CDR1 GTSNPN and CDR2 SVGIG (reference sequence). The CDR3 sequence is CAWSPATYEQYF. CDR3 DNA: TGTGCCTGGAGTCCAGCGACCTACGAGCAGTACTTC. Full variable domain (remainder filled in from reference TRBV30 and TRBJ2-7): SQTIHQWPATLVQPVGSPLSLECTVEGTSNPNLYWYRQAAGRGLQLLFYSVGIGQISSEVPQNLSASRPQDRQFILSSKKLLLSDSGFYLCAWSPATYEQYFGPGTRLTVT.

The V call is TRBV5-1, the J call TRBJ2-3, with TRBD2 matching over 9 bases. V trimming: 2 bases; J trimming: 3 bases; junction bases outside the gene matches: 4. CDR1 is SGHRS, CDR2 YFSETQ, per germline. The CDR3 sequence is 15 residues long. The CDR3 nucleotides read TGCGCCAGCAGCTTTAGCGGGAGTGGTACAGATACGCAGTATTTT. Its translation is CASSFSGSGTDTQYF.